Presented here are 22 T cell receptor beta chains from one specimen sequenced in a study of T-cell memory formation after mild COVID-19. TCRdb used MiXCR to reprocess the 5' RACE reads, holding one entry per CDR3 protein. Here the sample spans approximately 340,000 distinct CDR3 sequences, 10% to 15% being singletons. Material: PBMCs or a T cell subset sorted from them (not recorded which). The receptors here all came from a man aged 18 to 35 who had mild COVID-19 (a few samples of this study predate the infection). Cell type and time point are not known.

This sequence joins TRBV3-1 and TRBJ2-2; D ambiguous. V dropped 6 bases and J dropped 2 bases, with 16 bases sitting between them. The CDR3 covers 16 residues. The germline gives CDR1 LGHDT, CDR2 YNNKEL (reference sequence). CDR3 nucleotides: TGTGCCAGCAGTCGGAAAAGCGTCGGCAACACCGGGGAGCTGTTTTTT. Translating gives CASSRKSVGNTGELFF.

V usage is TRBV21-1 and J usage is TRBJ2-1. TRBV21-1 is recorded as a pseudogene. This CDR3 region has 11 residues. CDR3 DNA: TGTGCCAGCAGCAAAGACCATCCGCAGTTCTTC. Protein sequence: CASSKDHPQFF.

This clonotype was detected only a few times. The chain links TRBV7-8 to TRBJ2-3; tentatively, D is TRBD2 (5 bases). Germline assignment: CDR1 SGHVS and CDR2 FQNEAQ. The CDR3 has 13 amino acids. The germline V and J ends were trimmed by 5 bases and 5 bases, with 11 bases remaining between them. Written as DNA, the CDR3 is TGTGCCAGCAGCCAGGACTTCCAAGATACGCAGTATTTT. The encoded protein is CASSQDFQDTQYF.

The sample holds a few counts of this clonotype. The chain has TRBV5-4 and TRBJ2-3, with D perhaps TRBD2 (5 bases). V was cut by 0 bases and J by 1 base, with 6 bases left in between. There are 14 residues in the CDR3. Germline V lookup: CDR1 SGHNT, CDR2 YYREEE (reference sequence). In nucleotides, the CDR3 is TGTGCCAGCAGCTTGGAGAGGGGCACAGATACGCAGTATTTT. Translation: CASSLERGTDTQYF. Full variable domain (outside the CDR3, taken from reference TRBV5-4 and TRBJ2-3): ETGVTQSPTHLIKTRGQQVTLRCSSQSGHNTVSWYQQALGQGPQFIFQYYREEENGRGNFPPRFSGLQFPNYSSELNVNALELDDSALYLCASSLERGTDTQYFGPGTRLTVL.

This clonotype was seen more than once but under ten times. This chain connects TRBV5-1 to TRBJ1-1; no reliable D call. The CDR3 covers 13 residues. Trimming removed 3 bases at V and 0 bases at J, with 6 bases between. Germline lookup yields CDR1 SGHRS and CDR2 YFSETQ. The CDR3 coding sequence is TGCGCCAGCAGCTCAGCCATGAACACTGAAGCTTTCTTT. It yields the protein CASSSAMNTEAFF.

The rearrangement uses TRBV7-2 and TRBJ2-1; TRBD2 agrees at 9 bases. The CDR3 is 16 residues long. The germline gives CDR1 SGHTA, CDR2 FQGNSA. With V trimmed by 6 bases and J by 8 bases, 14 bases remained unmatched. CDR3 in DNA: TGTGCCAGCAGTTTCAAGAGCGGGGGGCCCCAGGATGAGCAGTTCTTC. It specifies CASSFKSGGPQDEQFF. The whole variable domain, filled in from reference TRBV7-2 and TRBJ2-1, reads GAGVSQSPSNKVTEKGKDVELRCDPISGHTALYWYRQSLGQGLEFLIYFQGNSAPDKSGLPSDRFSAERTGGSVSTLTIQRTQQEDSAVYLCASSFKSGGPQDEQFFGPGTRLTVL.

The sample holds a few counts of this clonotype. V is TRBV7-3 and J is TRBJ2-3; 16 nucleotides line up with TRBD2. From germline, CDR1 is SGHTA and CDR2 FQGTGA. The CDR3 has 19 amino acids. J was trimmed by 1 base and V by 4 bases; bases with no gene match: 8. This CDR3 is CASSSPGLAGGPGTDTQYF. DNA for the CDR3: TGTGCCAGCAGCTCCCCGGGACTAGCGGGGGGGCCGGGCACAGATACGCAGTATTTT.

This clonotype has only one observation. The chain employs TRBV5-4 and TRBJ2-7; D not certain. The CDR3 has 13 amino acids. V was clipped by 0 bases and J by 6 bases, with 10 bases between them. Germline V CDR1 and CDR2: SGHNT, YYREEE (reference sequence). In DNA, the CDR3 is TGTGCCAGCAGCTTGGCGGATGTGAGCGAGCAGTACTTC. It translates to CASSLADVSEQYF.

This clonotype was counted between two and nine times. The chain couples TRBV5-5 to TRBJ2-1, with D unclear. V lost 2 bases and J 2 bases, leaving 11 bases between the germline ends. This CDR3 region has 15 residues. Germline V CDR1 and CDR2: SGHKS, YYEKEE (reference sequence). CDR3 in amino acids: CASSFQTGPYNEQFF. In DNA, the CDR3 is TGTGCCAGCAGCTTTCAAACCGGCCCCTACAATGAGCAGTTCTTC.

This clonotype was counted only a few times. The chain carries TRBV4-3 and TRBJ2-5; TRBD1 is a possible D gene (6 bases). Trimming took 0 bases from V and 2 from J, leaving 13 bases between them. The CDR3 contains 16 residues. Germline V lookup: CDR1 LGHNA, CDR2 YSLEER. CDR3 loop: CASSQDGGARQETQYF. The CDR3 DNA follows: TGCGCCAGCAGCCAAGATGGGGGCGCCCGGCAAGAGACCCAGTACTTC.

V is TRBV7-2 and J is TRBJ2-2; D may match TRBD1 or TRBD2 (5 bases each). Trimming cost V 4 bases and J 6 bases, with 12 bases left between them. CDR1 SGHTA and CDR2 FQGNSA come from the germline V gene. The CDR3 contains 14 residues. CDR3 in amino acids: CASSYHQGAGELFF. The CDR3 coding sequence is TGTGCCAGCAGCTACCACCAGGGAGCCGGGGAGCTGTTTTTT.

This clonotype was detected a few times. V usage is TRBV4-3 and J usage is TRBJ2-1, with a weak D call TRBD1 (6 bases). Trimming shortened V by 0 bases and J by 4 bases, and 19 bases separated the two germline ends. CDR3 length: 18 residues. Per germline, CDR1 LGHNA and CDR2 YSLEER. The CDR3 loop reads CASSQDLGGLHRYNEQFF. CDR3 in DNA: TGCGCCAGCAGCCAAGATCTTGGGGGCCTACACCGTTACAATGAGCAGTTCTTC.

A few counts support this clonotype. The chain employs TRBV4-2 and TRBJ1-1; 8 positions match TRBD1. The CDR3 loop spans 15 amino acids. Germline-derived CDR1 and CDR2 are LGHNA and YNFKEQ. Trimming removed 3 bases from V and 0 bases from J; junction bases left unmatched: 3. This CDR3 is CASSHPGQVNTEAFF. The CDR3 coding sequence is TGTGCCAGCAGCCACCCGGGACAGGTGAACACTGAAGCTTTCTTT.

This clonotype was seen only a few times. V gene TRBV6-2 or TRBV6-3 combines with J gene TRBJ1-5; D is possibly TRBD1 (6 bases). Germline values: CDR1 MNHEY, CDR2 SVGEGT. The CDR3 has 15 amino acids. V was clipped by 10 bases and J by 5 bases, with 21 bases between them. DNA for the CDR3: TGTGCCACCATGGGGCAGGGGAAGAACCATCAGCCCCAGCATTTT. Encoded protein: CATMGQGKNHQPQHF.

This clonotype has just a few counts. The chain carries TRBV9 and TRBJ2-5, with a weak D call TRBD1 (6 bases). The V end lost 7 bases, the J end lost 5 bases, and 21 bases lay between the germline ends. Germline lookup yields CDR1 SGDLS and CDR2 YYNGEE. This CDR3 is built from 15 residues. This CDR3 is CASSPRGSRGETQYF. CDR3 bases: TGTGCCAGCTCACCTAGGGGGTCCAGGGGCGAGACCCAGTACTTC. Looking up the rest from reference TRBV9 and TRBJ2-5 gives the full variable domain: DSGVTQTPKHLITATGQRVTLRCSPRSGDLSVYWYQQSLDQGLQFLIQYYNGEERAKGNILERFSAQQFPDLHSELNLSSLELGDSALYFCASSPRGSRGETQYFGPGTRLLVL.

This clonotype appeared many times. This chain joins TRBV25-1 and TRBJ2-7; D is uncertain. Germline loops: CDR1 MGHDK, CDR2 SYGVNS. V lost 5 bases and J lost 3, with 14 bases in between. This CDR3 contains 14 residues. In DNA, the CDR3 is TGTGCCAGCAGTCCACAAACTCCGCACTACGAGCAGTACTTC. Amino acids: CASSPQTPHYEQYF.

Only a few counts were recorded for this clonotype. The gene calls are TRBV9 and TRBJ1-1; D remains ambiguous. The germline V gene has CDR1 SGDLS and CDR2 YYNGEE. The CDR3 is made up of 13 amino acids. Trimming pared 1 base from V and 3 bases from J, leaving 7 bases between. The CDR3 here is CASSVFGHTEAFF. The CDR3 DNA reads TGTGCCAGCAGCGTATTCGGCCACACTGAAGCTTTCTTT.

This clonotype was seen a few times. The V call is TRBV7-2, the J call TRBJ2-2, with D maybe TRBD2 (7 bases). The germline V and J ends were trimmed by 3 bases and 1 base, with 12 bases remaining between them. This CDR3 is 16 amino acids long. Germline V lookup: CDR1 SGHTA, CDR2 FQGNSA. CDR3 bases: TGTGCCAGCAGCTTTTGGCGGGGGCGGAACACCGGGGAGCTGTTTTTT. Translating it yields CASSFWRGRNTGELFF.

The chain couples TRBV4-1 to TRBJ2-7, with TRBD1 as a possible D gene (5 bases). The CDR3 contains 15 residues. In germline, CDR1 is MGHRA, CDR2 YSYEKL. The V end was cut by 0 bases, the J end by 1 base, with 10 bases between. CDR3 nucleotides: TGCGCCAGCAGCCAAGATCGGCAGGGTTCCTACGAGCAGTACTTC. Its translation is CASSQDRQGSYEQYF.

Only a few counts were recorded for this clonotype. The V gene is TRBV7-2, the J gene TRBJ2-7; D uncertain. V lost 1 base and J 6 bases, leaving 13 bases between the germline ends. The CDR3 covers 14 residues. In germline, CDR1 is SGHTA, CDR2 FQGNSA. The CDR3 loop is CASSLDRTRAEQYF. The CDR3 nucleotides read TGTGCCAGCAGCTTAGACCGGACCCGTGCCGAGCAGTACTTC.

There are a few counts of this clonotype. The rearrangement joins TRBV6-5 to TRBJ1-2, with no clear D. V was cut by 1 base and J by 6 bases, with 6 bases left in between. Germline V gene data show CDR1 as MNHEY and CDR2 as SVGAGI. The CDR3 is 12 amino acids. Written as DNA, the CDR3 is TGTGCCAGCAGTTACTTCGGGCATGGCTACACCTTC. Translation: CASSYFGHGYTF.

This clonotype was picked up many times. This chain links TRBV25-1 with TRBJ2-1, with a weak D call TRBD1 (6 bases). Trimming removed 4 bases at V and 7 bases at J, with 17 bases between. The length of the CDR3 is 15 residues. CDR1 MGHDK and CDR2 SYGVNS come from the germline V gene. CDR3 DNA sequence: TGTGCCAGCAGTGCCGCACCAGGGGATCGGAATGAGCAGTTCTTC. Its translation is CASSAAPGDRNEQFF.